This TCR beta chain was observed in a study of OX40 agonist ivuxolimab in advanced cancers. This clone was seen just once. Per germline, CDR1 MNHNY and CDR2 SVGAGI (reference sequence). V was trimmed by 2 bases and J by 1 base, leaving 6 bases between them. This CDR3 is 14 amino acids long. Measured with immunoSEQ multiplex PCR; TCRdb has only the in-frame clones, and not every one. The profile shows about 74,000 clones, 65% to 90% of them singletons. The chain joins TRBV6-6 to TRBJ1-3, with D possibly matching TRBD1 (5 bases). The TCR sequence derives from an adult with an advanced solid tumor such as melanoma, head and neck, liver or kidney cancer. The source material was CD4+ or CD8+ T cells sorted from blood, sampled in a trial of the OX40 agonist ivuxolimab. The DNA of the CDR3 is TGTGCCAGCAGTTACCGGGGGTCTGGAAACACCATATATTTT. Its translation: CASSYRGSGNTIYF.